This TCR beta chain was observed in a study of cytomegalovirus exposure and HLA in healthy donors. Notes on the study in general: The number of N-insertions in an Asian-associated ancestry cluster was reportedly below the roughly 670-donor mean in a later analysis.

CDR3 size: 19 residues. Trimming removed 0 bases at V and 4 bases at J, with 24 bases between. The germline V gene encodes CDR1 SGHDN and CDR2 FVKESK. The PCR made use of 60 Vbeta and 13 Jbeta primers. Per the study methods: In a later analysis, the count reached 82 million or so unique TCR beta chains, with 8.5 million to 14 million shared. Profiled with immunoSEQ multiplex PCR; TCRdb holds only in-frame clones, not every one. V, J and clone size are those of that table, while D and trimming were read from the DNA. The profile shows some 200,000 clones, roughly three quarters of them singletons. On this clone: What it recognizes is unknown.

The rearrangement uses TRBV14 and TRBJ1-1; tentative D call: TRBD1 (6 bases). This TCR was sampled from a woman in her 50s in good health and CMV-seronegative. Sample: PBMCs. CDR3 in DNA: TGTGCCAGCAGCCAAGAGATTCATGGGGGGGGCGATGGGGGCACTGAAGCTTTCTTT. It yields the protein CASSQEIHGGGDGGTEAFF.